The rows below give T cell receptor beta chains drawn from one sample of a study of shared clonotypes between healthy human individuals. The repertoire was sequenced with immunoSEQ multiplex PCR; TCRdb's copy has only in-frame clones and lacks some. The sample has fewer than 1.8 million clones, approximately 98.5% seen once. The material sequenced was naive CD4+ T cells sorted from blood. The receptors originated from a young man in good health. CDR3s include the opening cysteine and the closing phenylalanine or tryptophan. A D gene is named only where the DNA matches it firmly.

v_gene	j_gene	d_gene	CDR3nt	CDR3aa
TRBV28	TRBJ2-2	TRBD2	TGTGCCAGCAGTTCTGGACTAGCGGGAGAGTCGAGCGGGGAGCTGTTTTTT	CASSSGLAGESSGELFF
TRBV15	TRBJ2-7	NA	TGTGCCACCAGCAGAGATCAAGGGTACGAGCAGTACTTC	CATSRDQGYEQYF
TRBV18	TRBJ2-7	TRBD1	TGTGCCAGCTCACAGGGACAGCCCTCCTACGAGCAGTACTTC	CASSQGQPSYEQYF
TRBV7-8	TRBJ1-2	NA	TGTGCCAGCAGCTTAAGGAGGACGGGTGGCTACACCTTC	CASSLRRTGGYTF
TRBV6-5	TRBJ2-7	TRBD1	TGTGCCAGCACCCCCGGGACAGGGGGATACTACGAGCAGTACTTC	CASTPGTGGYYEQYF
TRBV27	TRBJ2-1	TRBD2	TGTGCCAGCAGTTTCCTCCTAGCGGGAGTTTTCCATGAGCAGTTCTTC	CASSFLLAGVFHEQFF
TRBV27	TRBJ1-5	NA	TGTGCCAGCAGTTACAGGGTAAGACAGCCCCAGCATTTT	CASSYRVRQPQHF
TRBV28	TRBJ2-1	NA	TGTGCCAGCAGGCAAAGTAGTAACAATGAGCAGTTCTTC	CASRQSSNNEQFF
TRBV27	TRBJ1-3	TRBD1	TGTGCCAGCAGTTTCCGGGACAGGGAAGGAAACACCATATATTTT	CASSFRDREGNTIYF
TRBV30	TRBJ2-7	NA	TGTGCCTGGACCGGAGCCTACGAGCAGTACTTC	CAWTGAYEQYF
TRBV29-1	TRBJ1-1	NA	TGCAGCGCAGCCGGGATGAACACTGAAGCTTTCTTT	CSAAGMNTEAFF
TRBV6-1	TRBJ2-3	NA	TGTGCCAGCAGCCAGGGTCCCACAGATACGCAGTATTTT	CASSQGPTDTQYF
TRBV21-1	TRBJ1-1	NA	TGTGCCAGTCCATGGTTCCAAGCTTTCTTT	CASPWFQAFF
TRBV6-5	TRBJ2-1	NA	TGTGCCAGCAGCCGCAGGGAGGAGTACTATGAGCAGTTCTTC	CASSRREEYYEQFF
TRBV5-1	TRBJ2-3	TRBD2	TGCGCCAGCAGCTTGGGTGTTAGCGGGAGTACAGATACGCAGTATTTT	CASSLGVSGSTDTQYF
TRBV2	TRBJ1-5	NA	TGTGCCAGCAGTGAAGGGGGACGAAGGAGCAATCAGCCCCAGCATTTT	CASSEGGRRSNQPQHF
TRBV4-3	TRBJ2-7	TRBD1	TGCGCCAGCAGCCTACAGGCCGGGACAGCCGTCTACGAGCAGTACTTC	CASSLQAGTAVYEQYF
TRBV28	TRBJ2-1	NA	TGTGCCAGCAGCAGCAGACACAATGAGCAGTTCTTC	CASSSRHNEQFF
TRBV2	TRBJ2-1	NA	TGTGCCAGCAGACGTCTAAGGGATGAGCAGTTCTTC	CASRRLRDEQFF
TRBV14	TRBJ2-7	TRBD1	TGTGCCAGCAGCCCCACGATACTACAGGGGACGGACACCTACGAGCAGTACTTC	CASSPTILQGTDTYEQYF
TRBV29-1	TRBJ2-7	NA	TGCAGCTACCGGGACCCTATTGTGTACGAGCAGTACTTC	CSYRDPIVYEQYF
TRBV28	TRBJ1-1	TRBD1	TGTGCCAGCAGACGGGACAGTCTCCTCGAAGCTTTCTTT	CASRRDSLLEAFF